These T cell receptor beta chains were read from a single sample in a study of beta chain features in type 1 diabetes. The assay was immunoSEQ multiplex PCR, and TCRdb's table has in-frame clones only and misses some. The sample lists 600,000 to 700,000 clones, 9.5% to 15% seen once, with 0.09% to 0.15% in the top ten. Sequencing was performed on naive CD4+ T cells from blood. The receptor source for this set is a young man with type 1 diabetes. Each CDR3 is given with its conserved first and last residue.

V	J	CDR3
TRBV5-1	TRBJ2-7	CASSYGGTSYEQYF
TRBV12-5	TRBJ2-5	CASGWGGRETQYF
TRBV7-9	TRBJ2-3	CASSFGTSGGTQYF
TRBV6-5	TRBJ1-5	CASSYRRGVNQPQHF
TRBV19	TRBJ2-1	CASNSAGTSGPNEQFF
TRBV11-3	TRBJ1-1	CASSLGQLRDTEAFF
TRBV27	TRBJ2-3	CASSLISGPGQDTDTQYF
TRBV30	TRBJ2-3	CAWSLSTSTDTQYF
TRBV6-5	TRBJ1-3	CASSYVRGNTIYF
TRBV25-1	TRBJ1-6	CASSERDRLTLHF
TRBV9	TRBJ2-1	CASSVGIVGVRVDEQFF
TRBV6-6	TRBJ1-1	CASIPTGGTAFF
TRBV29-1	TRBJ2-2	CSVEGTLNTGELFF
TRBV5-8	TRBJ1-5	CASSFADGRNQPQHF
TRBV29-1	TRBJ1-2	CSAPSRGAANYGYTF
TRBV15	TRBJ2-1	CATSRAGSLGEQFF
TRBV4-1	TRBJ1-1	CASSQGETEAFF
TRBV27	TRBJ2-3	CASRSLGGGTTDTQYF
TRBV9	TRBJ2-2	CASSQGAGELFF
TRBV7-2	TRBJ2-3	CASSLVRGGAGDTQYF
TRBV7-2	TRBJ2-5	CASSGRGETQYF
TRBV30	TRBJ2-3	CAWSVSGDASTDTQYF
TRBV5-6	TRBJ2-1	CASSLSGAGPQFF
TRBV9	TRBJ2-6	CASSPGQTSGANVLTF
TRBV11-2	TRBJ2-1	CASSPRVDNEQFF
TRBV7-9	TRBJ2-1	CASSITGTTRSEQFF
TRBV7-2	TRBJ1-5	CASSFFGAVGSQPQHF
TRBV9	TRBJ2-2	CASRENTGELFF
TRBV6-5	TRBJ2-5	CASRVNPAETQYF
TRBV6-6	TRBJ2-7	CASSYGAGGPSYEQYF
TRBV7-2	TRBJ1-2	CASSLGQLRYGYTF
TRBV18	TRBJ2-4	CASSPQPALAKNIQYF
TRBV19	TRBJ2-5	CASSRTVLQETQYF
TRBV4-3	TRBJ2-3	CASSQGGKNTDTQYF
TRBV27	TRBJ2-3	CASSLLPGGLTDTQYF
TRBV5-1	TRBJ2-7	CASSPKDLRTTVFVEQYF
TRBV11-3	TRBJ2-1	CASSPPLTSVNEQFF
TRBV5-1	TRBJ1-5	CASSLATGPNQPQHF
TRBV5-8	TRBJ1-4	CASSLAQGFGNEKLFF
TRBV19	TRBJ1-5	CASRGRTQGYNQPQHF
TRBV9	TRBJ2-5	CASSVAGGSTQETQYF
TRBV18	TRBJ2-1	CASSPTSGSSYNEQFF
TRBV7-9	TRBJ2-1	CASSSTGEEQFF
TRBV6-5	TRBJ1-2	CASSYDRNYGYTF
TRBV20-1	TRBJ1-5	CSAGQGQPQHF
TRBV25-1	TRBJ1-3	CASAVSGISGNTIYF
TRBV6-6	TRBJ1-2	CASSYGDGSNYGYTF
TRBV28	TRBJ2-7	CASKTGSYEQYF
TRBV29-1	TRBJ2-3	CSVEGLGGSSTDTQYF
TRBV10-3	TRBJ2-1	CAISELVEDGEQFF
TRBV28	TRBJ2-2	CASRTPDNPGELFF
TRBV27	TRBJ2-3	CASSRQLGADTQYF
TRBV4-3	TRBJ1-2	CASSQTTGGGYTF
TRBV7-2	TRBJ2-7	CASSPRGAGFSYEQYF
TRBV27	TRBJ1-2	CASSTGGNGYTF
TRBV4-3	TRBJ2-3	CASSPGTGNWDTQYF
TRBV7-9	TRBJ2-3	CASSEPNTDTQYF
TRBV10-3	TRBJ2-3	CAIRGPPSGTDTQYF